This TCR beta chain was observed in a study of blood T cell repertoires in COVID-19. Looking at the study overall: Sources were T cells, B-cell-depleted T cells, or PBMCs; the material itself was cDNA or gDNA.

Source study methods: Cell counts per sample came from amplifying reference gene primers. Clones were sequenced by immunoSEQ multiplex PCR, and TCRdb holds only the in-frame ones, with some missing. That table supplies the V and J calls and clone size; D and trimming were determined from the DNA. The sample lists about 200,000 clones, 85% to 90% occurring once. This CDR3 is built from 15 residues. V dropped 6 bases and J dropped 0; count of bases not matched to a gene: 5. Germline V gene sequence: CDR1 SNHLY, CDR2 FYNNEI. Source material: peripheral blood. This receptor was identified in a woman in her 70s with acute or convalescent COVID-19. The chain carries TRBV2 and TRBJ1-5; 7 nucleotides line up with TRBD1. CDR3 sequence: CASSAQGDSNQPQHF. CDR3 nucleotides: TGTGCCAGCAGCGCCCAGGGGGATAGCAATCAGCCCCAGCATTTT.